These 8 T cell receptor beta chains were sequenced from one sample in a study of CD8+ T cells in alopecia areata. Regarding treatment: oral pan-JAK inhibitor, 5-10 mg twice daily. cDNA prepared by RNA extraction and subsequent reverse transcription served as the template for sequencing. Using immunoSEQ multiplex PCR, the repertoire was profiled, and TCRdb retains in-frame clones only, with some absent. The sample includes more than 200,000 clones, roughly 40% seen only once; the top ten take roughly 2.6%. The sample was CD4+ T cells sorted from blood, taken at approximately week 36, from a patient treated with tofacitinib. Receptors originate from a human donor with alopecia areata.

This clone was picked up a small number of times. The gene calls are TRBV5-1 and TRBJ2-1; no clear D. CDR3 length equals 13 residues. V lost 8 bases to trimming and J lost 0 bases, with 9 bases between them. In germline, CDR1 is SGHRS, CDR2 YFSETQ. CDR3 sequence: CASRGYSYNEQFF. CDR3 in DNA: TGCGCCAGTCGTGGGTACTCCTACAATGAGCAGTTCTTC.

V and J are TRBV5-1 and TRBJ2-2; TRBD1 might be the D (6 bases). V shed 4 bases and J shed 7 bases, with 11 bases lying between them. The germline V gene encodes CDR1 SGHRS and CDR2 YFSETQ. The CDR3 loop spans 13 amino acids. CDR3 sequence: CASSRDTNGELFF. CDR3 sequence (DNA): TGCGCCAGCAGCAGGGACACCAACGGGGAGCTGTTTTTT.

This clone has a handful of counts. The J gene is TRBJ2-7, the V gene TRBV29-1, with D maybe TRBD1 (6 bases). The CDR3 runs 11 residues. Looked up from germline, CDR1 is SQVTM and CDR2 is ANQGSEA. The ends were cut back, 5 bases at V and 4 bases at J, with 9 bases in the middle. The CDR3 DNA sequence: TGCAGCGTTTGGACAGAATACGAGCAGTACTTC. Encoded protein: CSVWTEYEQYF.

V is TRBV14 and J is TRBJ2-2; TRBD2 agrees at 14 bases. Germline V gives CDR1 SGHDN, CDR2 FVKESK. This CDR3 spans 19 amino acids. J lost 1 base, V lost 4 bases, and 8 bases had no gene match. In DNA, the CDR3 is TGTGCCAGCAGCCCACCGGGACTAGCGGGAGTTGGGAACACCGGGGAGCTGTTTTTT. This gives the protein CASSPPGLAGVGNTGELFF. Full variable domain (remainder filled in from reference TRBV14 and TRBJ2-2): EAGVTQFPSHSVIEKGQTVTLRCDPISGHDNLYWYRRVMGKEIKFLLHFVKESKQDESGMPNNRFLAERTGGTYSTLKVQPAELEDSGVYFCASSPPGLAGVGNTGELFFGEGSRLTVL.

This rearrangement joins TRBV10-3 to TRBJ1-1; D is perhaps TRBD1 (6 bases). CDR1 and CDR2 from the germline V gene are ENHRY and SYGVKD. The V end lost 10 bases, the J end lost 5 bases, and 14 bases lay between the germline ends. CDR3 size: 12 residues. The CDR3 nucleotides read TGTGCCAGCCAGGGGTATCTGACTGAAGCTTTCTTT. This codes for CASQGYLTEAFF.

The V and J genes are TRBV30 and TRBJ2-6; D gene unclear. The CDR3 runs 15 residues. Germline V gene lookup returns CDR1 GTSNPN and CDR2 SVGIG (reference sequence). Trimming took 0 bases from V and 0 from J, leaving 6 bases between them. CDR3 amino acids: CAWSVPGSGANVLTF. CDR3 coding DNA: TGTGCCTGGAGTGTGCCCGGCTCTGGGGCCAACGTCCTGACTTTC.

The rearrangement uses TRBV7-2 and TRBJ2-7, with 9 bases that match TRBD2. In germline, CDR1 is SGHTA, CDR2 FQGNSA. Unmatched junction bases numbered 6, after V lost 1 base and J lost 5 bases. The CDR3 is made up of 15 amino acids. In DNA form, the CDR3 reads TGTGCCAGCAGCTTAGGCGGGAGGGCGGTTCACGAGCAGTACTTC. It codes for CASSLGGRAVHEQYF.

This clone was observed a few times. The chain uses TRBV5-1 and TRBJ1-1; D is unresolved. The V and J ends lost 0 bases and 3 bases respectively, with 6 bases between them. Germline V CDR1 and CDR2: SGHRS, YFSETQ. The CDR3 loop spans 13 amino acids. The CDR3: CASSLEGHTEAFF. The CDR3 coding sequence is TGCGCCAGCAGCTTGGAGGGCCACACTGAAGCTTTCTTT.